This T cell receptor (beta chain) was recorded in a study of blood T cells in healthy people across ages. Study-wide points: Per million T cells, TCR beta diversity dropped about linearly as age rose. Naive and antigen-experienced cells could not be conclusively compared, given unsorted PBMCs.

The authors drew around 9.3 milliliters of peripheral blood from each donor. This clonotype has just a few counts. Its antigen remains unknown. The CDR3 length is 16 residues. The V end lost 1 base, the J end lost 11 bases, and 26 bases lay between the germline ends. Germline V gene data show CDR1 as SQVTM and CDR2 as ANQGSEA. Combining a sample-barcoded 5' primer with a J-beta primer mix, a second PCR ran for roughly 7 to 12 cycles. Each CDR3 protein gets one entry after TCRdb re-called the 5' RACE reads with MiXCR. This table has 1.5 million to 2 million distinct CDR3 sequences, just under 50% appearing once.

The sequence came from a woman between 40 and 50 years old in good health. Sample: blood. J is TRBJ2-5 and V is TRBV29-1; D not certain. DNA for the CDR3: TGCAGCGTTGAAGGATCGACCGCCCCAGAATACAATGAGCAGTACTTC. This sequence encodes CSVEGSTAPEYNEQYF. Complete variable domain (other parts from reference TRBV29-1 and TRBJ2-5): SAVISQKPSRDICQRGTSLTIQCQVDSQVTMMFWYRQQPGQSLTLIATANQGSEATYESGFVIDKFPISRPNLTFSTLTVSNMSPEDSSIYLCSVEGSTAPEYNEQYFGPGTRLLVL.